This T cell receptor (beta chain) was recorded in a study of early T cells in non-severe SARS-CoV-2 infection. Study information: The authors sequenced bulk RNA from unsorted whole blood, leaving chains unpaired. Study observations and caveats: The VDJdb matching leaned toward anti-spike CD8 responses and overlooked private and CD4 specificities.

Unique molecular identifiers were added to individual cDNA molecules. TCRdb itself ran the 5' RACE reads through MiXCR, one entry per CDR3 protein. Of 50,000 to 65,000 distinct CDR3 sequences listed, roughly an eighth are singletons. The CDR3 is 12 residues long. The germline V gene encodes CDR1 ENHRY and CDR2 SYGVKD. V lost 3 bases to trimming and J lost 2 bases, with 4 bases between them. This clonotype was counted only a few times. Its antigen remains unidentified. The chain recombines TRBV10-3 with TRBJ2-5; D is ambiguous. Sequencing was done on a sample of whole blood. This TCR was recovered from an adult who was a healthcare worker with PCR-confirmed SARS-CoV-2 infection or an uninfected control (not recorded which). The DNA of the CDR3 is TGTGCCATCAGTGACCCACAAGAGACCCAGTACTTC. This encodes CAISDPQETQYF.